These T cell receptor beta chains were read from a single sample in a study of PD-L1 blockade in urothelial cancer. Sequencing was performed with immunoSEQ multiplex PCR; in TCRdb, only in-frame clones are kept and a portion is missing. The sample lists roughly 100,000 clones; 70% to 90% were seen once. The material sequenced was PBMCs, taken around atezolizumab (anti-PD-L1) treatment. Receptor source: a man between 50 and 59 years old with urothelial cancer. The CDR3 runs from the conserved cysteine through the conserved F or W. Each record gives: D gene, J gene, V gene, clone size, CDR3 DNA, CDR3 protein. The D gene is left open where the match is weak. A clone size is listed for some rows: how often the clone was seen (once, few, many), or a class if it is expanded.

d_gene: TRBD2
j_gene: TRBJ2-1
v_gene: TRBV6-6
abundance: .
CDR3nt: TGTGCCAGCAGTGGGTCCCGGGACTACGAGTTCTTC
CDR3aa: CASSGSRDYEFF

d_gene: TRBD2
j_gene: TRBJ2-5
v_gene: TRBV5-5
abundance: .
CDR3nt: TGTGCCAGCAGTTCTCCGGGACTAGCGGTCCAAGAGACCCAGTACTTC
CDR3aa: CASSSPGLAVQETQYF

d_gene: .
j_gene: TRBJ2-2
v_gene: TRBV6-1
abundance: .
CDR3nt: TGTGCCAGCAGTGGCTCCGTAGGGGACACCGGGGAGCTGTTTTTT
CDR3aa: CASSGSVGDTGELFF

d_gene: .
j_gene: TRBJ2-7
v_gene: TRBV28
abundance: .
CDR3nt: TGTGCCAGCAGTTTAGGGCATCTGTCCTACGAGCAGTACTTC
CDR3aa: CASSLGHLSYEQYF

d_gene: TRBD2
j_gene: TRBJ2-4
v_gene: TRBV19
abundance: .
CDR3nt: TGTGCCAGTAGTATAGTTACCGGGACTACCGGAAACATTCAGTACTTC
CDR3aa: CASSIVTGTTGNIQYF

d_gene: TRBD1
j_gene: TRBJ2-1
v_gene: TRBV28
abundance: .
CDR3nt: TGTGCCAGCAGGCCGGGACAGAGCTCCTACAATGAGCAGTTCTTC
CDR3aa: CASRPGQSSYNEQFF

d_gene: TRBD2
j_gene: TRBJ2-7
v_gene: TRBV6-6
abundance: .
CDR3nt: TGTGCCAGCAGTCGTGATAGCGGGAGTTTCACGTACGAGCAGTACTTC
CDR3aa: CASSRDSGSFTYEQYF

d_gene: .
j_gene: TRBJ2-2
v_gene: TRBV5-5
abundance: few
CDR3nt: TGTGCCAGCAGCTTGGGGCATCCTGGGGAGCTGTTTTTT
CDR3aa: CASSLGHPGELFF

d_gene: TRBD2
j_gene: TRBJ2-7
v_gene: TRBV6-1
abundance: few
CDR3nt: TGTGCCAGCAGCGCCCTTCTAGCGGGAGGGCCGGCGCAGTACTTC
CDR3aa: CASSALLAGGPAQYF

d_gene: TRBD2
j_gene: TRBJ2-3
v_gene: TRBV2
abundance: .
CDR3nt: TGTGCCAGCACTAGACTAGCGGGAGGGGCAGATACGCAGTATTTT
CDR3aa: CASTRLAGGADTQYF

d_gene: .
j_gene: TRBJ1-2
v_gene: TRBV5-4
abundance: .
CDR3nt: TGTGCCAGCAGCTTTAGTCTCACCACCTATGGCTACACCTTC
CDR3aa: CASSFSLTTYGYTF

d_gene: .
j_gene: TRBJ2-3
v_gene: TRBV10-3
abundance: .
CDR3nt: TGTGCCATCAGTGTCAGTAGCACAGATACGCAGTATTTT
CDR3aa: CAISVSSTDTQYF